Included here is one T cell receptor (beta chain) sequence, with context. The data were taken from a study of blood T cell repertoires in COVID-19. The V and J ends lost 0 bases and 6 bases respectively, with 15 bases between them. Germline CDR1 reads SGDLS; CDR2 reads YYNGEE. This CDR3 is built from 16 residues. Assay: immunoSEQ multiplex PCR; the TCRdb copy retains only in-frame clones and omits some. Of a few hundred thousand clones listed, around 87% are singletons. The chain is built from TRBV9 and TRBJ1-4, with D possibly matching TRBD1 (5 bases). Sequencing used peripheral blood. This sequence originates from a man in his 60s with acute or convalescent COVID-19. The CDR3 coding sequence is TGTGCCAGCAGCGTAGCAGGGAGGGGCGATGATGAAAAACTGTTTTTT. Translating it yields CASSVAGRGDDEKLFF.